These 29 T cell receptor beta chains were all obtained from the same sample, sequenced in a study of identifying expanded T cells in peripheral blood. The repertoire was sequenced with immunoSEQ multiplex PCR; TCRdb's copy has only in-frame clones and lacks some. The sample contains approximately 56,000 clones, 65% to 90% of which appear only once. Sequencing was carried out using blood. The receptors shown here come from a person aged 18-70 years in good health.

V usage is TRBV27 and J usage is TRBJ1-2; D is ambiguous. The CDR3 is 15 residues long. The germline gives CDR1 MNHEY, CDR2 SMNVEV (reference sequence). Trimming removed 5 bases from V and 6 bases from J, with 19 bases in between. The CDR3 coding sequence is TGTGCCAGCAGTCCCATACCGACAAGAACTAATGGCTACACCTTC. This translates into CASSPIPTRTNGYTF.

The J gene is TRBJ2-7, the V gene TRBV19; 10 bases fit TRBD1. Germline CDR1 LNHDA, CDR2 SQIVND (reference sequence). The CDR3 runs 14 residues. CDR3 bases: TGTGCTGACAAACCCCGACAGGGGGCAGGGGAGCAGTACTTC. It specifies CADKPRQGAGEQYF.

This chain joins TRBV29-1 and TRBJ2-3, with D possibly matching TRBD1 (6 bases). Trimming shortened V by 7 bases and J by 4 bases, and 12 bases separated the two germline ends. CDR3 size: 12 residues. Germline V gives CDR1 SQVTM, CDR2 ANQGSEA. CDR3 in amino acids: CSAAGDADTQYF. The CDR3 DNA sequence: TGCAGCGCTGCAGGGGACGCAGATACGCAGTATTTT.

The chain combines TRBV27 with TRBJ2-7; D gene unclear. V lost 3 bases to trimming and J lost 1 base, with 13 bases between them. CDR3 length equals 15 residues. Germline V gene data show CDR1 as MNHEY and CDR2 as SMNVEV (reference sequence). DNA of the CDR3: TGTGCCAGCAGTTTTAGTTCGGGTGGTTCCTACGAGCAGTACTTC. Its protein is CASSFSSGGSYEQYF.

CDR3 nucleotide sequence: TGCGCCAGCAGCTTATCCGGGAAGAAGAACACTGAAGCTTTCTTT. The encoded protein is CASSLSGKKNTEAFF. The J gene is TRBJ1-1, the V gene TRBV5-1; D gene ambiguous. Trimming removed 2 bases from V and 1 base from J, with 12 bases in between. This CDR3 spans 15 amino acids. Per the germline V gene, CDR1 is SGHRS and CDR2 is YFSETQ.

This clone was recorded a few times. The sample holds other DNA sequences that translate to the same CDR3. The J gene is TRBJ2-7, the V gene TRBV7-2; 7 nucleotides align to TRBD2. The CDR3 has 15 residues. Unmatched junction bases numbered 12, after V lost 7 bases and J lost 3 bases. CDR1 and CDR2 from the germline V gene are SGHTA and FQGNSA. The CDR3 bases are TGTGCCAGCACCCATCTTAAGCGGGATTACTACGAGCAGTACTTC. Its translation: CASTHLKRDYYEQYF. Full variable domain (missing parts from reference TRBV7-2 and TRBJ2-7): GAGVSQSPSNKVTEKGKDVELRCDPISGHTALYWYRQSLGQGLEFLIYFQGNSAPDKSGLPSDRFSAERTGGSVSTLTIQRTQQEDSAVYLCASTHLKRDYYEQYFGPGTRLTVT.

This chain uses TRBV6-4 with TRBJ2-1, with D unclear. This CDR3 comprises 13 residues. V was shortened by 5 bases and J by 2 bases, with 7 bases between the two germline ends. Germline V gives CDR1 MRHNA, CDR2 SNTAGT. The CDR3 sequence: CASSREPYNEQFF. The CDR3 DNA is TGTGCCAGCAGTCGAGAGCCCTACAATGAGCAGTTCTTC.

For the CDR3, the DNA is TGTGCCAGCTCACTGGAGAGGGATAAGTATCGTGGCTACACCTTC. Translation gives CASSLERDKYRGYTF. This chain uses TRBV18 with TRBJ1-2; D ambiguous. Germline V gene lookup returns CDR1 KGHSH and CDR2 LQKENI. The CDR3 spans 15 residues. The V gene lost 4 bases and the J gene lost 7 bases, with 19 bases spanning the gap.

The V call is TRBV12-5, the J call TRBJ2-1, with D perhaps matching TRBD1 or TRBD2 (5 bases each). The V end was cut by 8 bases, the J end by 4 bases, with 21 bases between. This CDR3 has 16 amino acids. The V gene's germline CDR1 is LGHNT and CDR2 FRNRAP. The CDR3 DNA reads as TGTGCTAGTCAAGTCTTCGGGACCACCCAGTACAATGAGCAGTTCTTC. Translating it yields CASQVFGTTQYNEQFF. The whole variable domain, filled in from reference TRBV12-5 and TRBJ2-1, reads DARVTQTPRHKVTEMGQEVTMRCQPILGHNTVFWYRQTMMQGLELLAYFRNRAPLDDSGMPKDRFSAEMPDATLATLKIQPSEPRDSAVYFCASQVFGTTQYNEQFFGPGTRLTVL.

J is TRBJ2-5 and V is TRBV7-9; 12 bases are a match to TRBD1. Trimming took 5 bases from V and 4 from J; bases not matched to a gene: 5. The CDR3 extends over 15 amino acids. The germline gives CDR1 SEHNR, CDR2 FQNEAQ (reference sequence). DNA for the CDR3: TGTGCCAGCAGCCCGGGACAGGGGGCGGGAGAGACCCAGTACTTC. Translating it yields CASSPGQGAGETQYF.

The chain joins TRBV2 to TRBJ1-5; D gene ambiguous. CDR1 is SNHLY and CDR2 is FYNNEI in the germline V gene. CDR3 length equals 13 residues. V was shortened by 4 bases and J by 4 bases, with 8 bases between the two germline ends. CDR3 coding DNA: TGTGCCAGCAGTGGGCAGAATAATCAGCCCCAGCATTTT. Its protein product is CASSGQNNQPQHF.

The V gene is TRBV18, the J gene TRBJ1-1; D gene uncertain. V shed 4 bases and J shed 4 bases, with 10 bases lying between them. The CDR3 length is 13 residues. Germline V gene sequence: CDR1 KGHSH, CDR2 LQKENI. CDR3 region: CASSLIDTTEAFF. CDR3 DNA sequence: TGTGCCAGCTCACTAATAGATACCACTGAAGCTTTCTTT.

There are a few counts of this clone. The chain is built from TRBV27 and TRBJ2-2; D gene unclear. CDR1 and CDR2 (germline): MNHEY, SMNVEV (reference sequence). V lost 3 bases and J 5 bases, leaving 10 bases between the germline ends. There are 14 residues in the CDR3. The CDR3 sequence is CASSFSIITGELFF. Written as DNA, the CDR3 is TGTGCCAGCAGTTTTTCCATTATTACCGGGGAGCTGTTTTTT.

The rearrangement links TRBV2 to TRBJ2-1, with D unclear. The CDR3 contains 12 residues. Germline-derived CDR1 and CDR2 are SNHLY and FYNNEI. Trimming removed 6 bases from V and 10 bases from J, with 13 bases in between. This CDR3 reads CASRGLAYEQFF. Written as DNA, the CDR3 is TGTGCCAGCAGGGGTTTGGCCTACGAGCAGTTCTTC.

The chain combines TRBV7-2 with TRBJ2-6, with D possibly being TRBD1 or TRBD2 (5 bases each). V was shortened by 1 base and J by 1 base, with 17 bases between the two germline ends. The germline V gene has CDR1 SGHTA and CDR2 FQGNSA. This CDR3 contains 19 residues. CDR3 in amino acids: CASSLVGTGTGSGANVLTF. DNA of the CDR3: TGTGCCAGCAGCTTAGTGGGGACCGGGACCGGGTCTGGGGCCAACGTCCTGACTTTC.

This chain links TRBV7-2 with TRBJ2-1; D may match TRBD1 or TRBD2 (5 bases each). Trimming pared 4 bases from V and 0 bases from J, leaving 22 bases between. In germline, CDR1 is SGHTA, CDR2 FQGNSA. This CDR3 contains 19 residues. CDR3 sequence reads: CASSSSGTFILSSYNEQFF. The CDR3 region has the DNA TGTGCCAGCAGCTCCTCCGGGACGTTTATTTTAAGCTCCTACAATGAGCAGTTCTTC.

The chain carries TRBV21-1 and TRBJ2-5; the table gives TRBD1 as D, unverified against the DNA. TRBV21-1 is given as a pseudogene. The CDR3 has 14 amino acids. The CDR3 is CASSKGACKETQYF. CDR3 bases: TGTGCCAGCAGCAAAGGGGCGTGTAAAGAGACCCAGTACTTC.

The V gene is TRBV19, the J gene TRBJ1-1; D is ambiguous. The germline V and J ends were trimmed by 2 bases and 1 base, with 11 bases remaining between them. Germline V CDR1 and CDR2: LNHDA, SQIVND (reference sequence). There are 15 residues in the CDR3. The chain's CDR3 is CASSIRASPNTEAFF. CDR3 coding DNA: TGTGCCAGTAGTATAAGGGCCAGTCCGAACACTGAAGCTTTCTTT.

The V and J genes are TRBV6-6 and TRBJ1-2; a weak D match, TRBD1 (6 bases). The CDR3 has 14 amino acids. Per germline, CDR1 MNHNY and CDR2 SVGAGI (reference sequence). Trimming cost V 2 bases and J 4 bases, with 11 bases left between them. CDR3 bases: TGTGCCAGCAGTTACGAGCCCAGGGGCTATGGCTACACCTTC. The encoded protein is CASSYEPRGYGYTF.

This clone has just a few counts. J is TRBJ1-2 and V is TRBV14; D uncertain. Germline V gene data show CDR1 as SGHDN and CDR2 as FVKESK. Between the trimmed V and J ends, which lost 4 bases and 8 bases, there was a span of 14 bases. CDR3 length: 13 amino acids. The CDR3 nucleotides read TGTGCCAGCAGCCCTGAGGGTAGCGGAGGCTACACCTTC. Its translation: CASSPEGSGGYTF.

The chain has TRBV12-5 and TRBJ1-2; perhaps TRBD1 as D (5 bases). Germline V CDR1 and CDR2: LGHNT, FRNRAP. V lost 6 bases to trimming and J lost 1 base, with 15 bases between them. The CDR3 extends over 15 amino acids. CDR3 bases: TGTGCTAGTGGCACCTCCCTTGGGGGTAACTATGGCTACACCTTC. Amino acid sequence: CASGTSLGGNYGYTF.

This clone was counted a single time. This chain uses TRBV27 with TRBJ2-7, with 7 bases identical to TRBD1. Losses at the gene ends were 6 bases for V and 0 bases for J; bases not matched to a gene: 2. CDR1 and CDR2 from the germline V gene are MNHEY and SMNVEV (reference sequence). The CDR3 length is 13 residues. The CDR3 region is CASRKGASYEQYV. CDR3 nucleotides: TGTGCCAGCAGAAAGGGGGCCTCCTACGAGCAGTACGTC.

The J gene is TRBJ1-6, the V gene TRBV14; 7 bases line up with TRBD1. Germline lookup yields CDR1 SGHDN and CDR2 FVKESK. The CDR3 sequence is 14 residues long. The V segment lost 4 bases and the J segment 6 bases; nucleotides outside the gene matches: 3. The CDR3: CASSPGQPNSPLHF. The CDR3 DNA is TGTGCCAGCAGCCCGGGACAGCCTAATTCACCCCTCCACTTT.

This clone was seen a few times. The V gene is TRBV20-1, the J gene TRBJ1-1; no reliable D call. V was cut by 5 bases and J by 0 bases, with 4 bases left in between. Per germline, CDR1 DFQATT and CDR2 SNEGSKA (reference sequence). This CDR3 is 11 amino acids long. CDR3 bases: TGCAGTGCTCTGCTGAACACTGAAGCTTTCTTT. Its protein is CSALLNTEAFF.

This clone appeared once. V gene TRBV5-1 combines with J gene TRBJ1-4, with 9 positions matching TRBD1. Trimming took 1 base from V and 3 from J; bases not matched to a gene: 4. The CDR3 runs 16 residues. Germline lookup yields CDR1 SGHRS and CDR2 YFSETQ. In nucleotides, the CDR3 is TGCGCCAGCAGCTTGAACCGGGACAGGGCTAATGAAAAACTGTTTTTT. Its translation: CASSLNRDRANEKLFF.

J is TRBJ2-3 and V is TRBV28, with D possibly called TRBD1 or TRBD2 (5 bases each). The CDR3 consists of 14 residues. Germline assignment: CDR1 MDHEN and CDR2 SYDVKM. V gave up 7 bases and J gave up 6 bases, with 17 bases separating them. CDR3 loop: CASTFGTGMDTQYF. The CDR3, as DNA: TGTGCCAGCACCTTCGGGACGGGGATGGATACGCAGTATTTT.

V gene TRBV27 combines with J gene TRBJ2-1; D is possibly TRBD1 (5 bases). This CDR3 is built from 14 residues. Trimming took 6 bases from V and 2 from J, leaving 11 bases between them. The germline gives CDR1 MNHEY, CDR2 SMNVEV (reference sequence). This chain's CDR3 is CASRQDNAYNEQFF. For the CDR3, the DNA is TGTGCCAGCAGGCAGGACAACGCCTACAATGAGCAGTTCTTC.

The V call is TRBV21-1, the J call TRBJ2-1; no check of the table's D call, TRBD1, against the DNA was made. TRBV21-1 counts as a pseudogene. The CDR3 length is 13 residues. The chain's CDR3 is CASSKPGNNEQFF. The CDR3, as DNA: TGTGCCAGCAGCAAACCTGGCAACAATGAGCAGTTCTTC.

This rearrangement joins TRBV6-1 to TRBJ2-7, with D possibly being TRBD1 (5 bases). V lost 4 bases and J lost 2, with 12 bases in between. The CDR3 totals 14 residues. Germline CDR1 reads MNHNS; CDR2 reads SASEGT. CDR3 nucleotide sequence: TGTGCCAGCAGTGTCCAGGGCATGGCCTACGAGCAGTACGTC. Its translation: CASSVQGMAYEQYV.